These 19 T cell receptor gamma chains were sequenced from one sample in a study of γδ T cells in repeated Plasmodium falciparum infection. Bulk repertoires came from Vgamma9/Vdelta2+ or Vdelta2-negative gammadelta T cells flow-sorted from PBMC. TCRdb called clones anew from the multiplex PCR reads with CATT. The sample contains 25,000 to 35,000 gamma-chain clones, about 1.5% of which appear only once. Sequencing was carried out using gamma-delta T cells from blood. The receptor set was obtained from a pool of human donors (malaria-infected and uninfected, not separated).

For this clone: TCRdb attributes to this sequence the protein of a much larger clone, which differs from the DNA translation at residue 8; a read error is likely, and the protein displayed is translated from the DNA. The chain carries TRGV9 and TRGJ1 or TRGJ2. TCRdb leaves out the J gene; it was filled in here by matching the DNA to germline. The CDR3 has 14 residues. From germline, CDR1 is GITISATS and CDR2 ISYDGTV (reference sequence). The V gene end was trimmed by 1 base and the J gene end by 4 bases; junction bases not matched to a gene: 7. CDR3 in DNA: TGTGCCTTGTGGGAGGTCCAGCTGTATTATAAGAAACTCTTT. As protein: CALWEVQLYYKKLF.

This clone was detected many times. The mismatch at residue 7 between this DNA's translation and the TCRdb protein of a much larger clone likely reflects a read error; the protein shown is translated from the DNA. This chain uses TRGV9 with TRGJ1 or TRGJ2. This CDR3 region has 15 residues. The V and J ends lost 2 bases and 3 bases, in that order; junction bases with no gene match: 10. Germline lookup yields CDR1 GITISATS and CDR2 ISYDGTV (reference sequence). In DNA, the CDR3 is TGTGCCTTGTGGGAGGCAGGCCTCCCTTATTATAAGAAACTCTTT. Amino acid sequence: CALWEAGLPYYKKLF.

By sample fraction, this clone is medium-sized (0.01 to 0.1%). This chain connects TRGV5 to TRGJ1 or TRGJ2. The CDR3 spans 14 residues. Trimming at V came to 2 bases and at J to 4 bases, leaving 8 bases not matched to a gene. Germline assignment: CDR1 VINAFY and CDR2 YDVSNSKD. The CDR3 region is CATWDTPPYYKKLF. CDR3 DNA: TGTGCCACCTGGGACACCCCCCCCTATTATAAGAAACTCTTT.

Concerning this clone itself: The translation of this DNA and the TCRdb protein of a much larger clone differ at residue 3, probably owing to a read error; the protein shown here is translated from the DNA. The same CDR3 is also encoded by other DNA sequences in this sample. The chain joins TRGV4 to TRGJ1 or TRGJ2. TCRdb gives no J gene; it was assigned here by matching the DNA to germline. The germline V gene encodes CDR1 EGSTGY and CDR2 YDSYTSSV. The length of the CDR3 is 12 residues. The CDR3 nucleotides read TGTGCCGCCTGGGATGTAGGTTATAAGAAACTCTTT. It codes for CAAWDVGYKKLF.

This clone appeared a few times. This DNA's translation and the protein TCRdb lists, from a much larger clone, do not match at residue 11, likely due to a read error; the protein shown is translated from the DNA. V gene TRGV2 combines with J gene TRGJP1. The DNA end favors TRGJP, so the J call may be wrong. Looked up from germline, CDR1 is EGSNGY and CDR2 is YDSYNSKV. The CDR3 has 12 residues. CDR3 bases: TGTGCCACCTGGATCCTTGGGTGGTTCAAGGTATTT. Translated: CATWILGWFKVF.

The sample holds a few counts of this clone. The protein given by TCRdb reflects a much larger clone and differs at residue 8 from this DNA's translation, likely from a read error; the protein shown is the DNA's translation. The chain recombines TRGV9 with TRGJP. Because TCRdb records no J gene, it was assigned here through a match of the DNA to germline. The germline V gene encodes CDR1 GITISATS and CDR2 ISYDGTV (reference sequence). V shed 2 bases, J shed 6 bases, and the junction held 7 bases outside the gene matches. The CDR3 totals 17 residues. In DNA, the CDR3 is TGTGCCTTGTGGGAGGCAAAACTAGAGTTGGGCAAAAAAATCAAGGTATTT. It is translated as CALWEAKLELGKKIKVF.

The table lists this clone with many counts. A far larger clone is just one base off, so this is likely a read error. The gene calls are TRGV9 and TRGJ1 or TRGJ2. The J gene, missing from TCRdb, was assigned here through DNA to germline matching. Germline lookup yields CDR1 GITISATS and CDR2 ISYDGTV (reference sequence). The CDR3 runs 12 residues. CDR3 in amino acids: CALWIFYYKKLF. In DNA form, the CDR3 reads TGTGCCCTGTGGATCTTTTATTATAAGAAACTCTTT.

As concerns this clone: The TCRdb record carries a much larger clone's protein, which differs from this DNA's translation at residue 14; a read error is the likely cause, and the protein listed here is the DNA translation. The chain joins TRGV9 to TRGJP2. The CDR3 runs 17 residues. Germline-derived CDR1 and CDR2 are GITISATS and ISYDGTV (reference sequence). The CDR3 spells CALWEVQNSGSDWVKTF. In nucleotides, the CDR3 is TGTGCCTTGTGGGAGGTGCAGAATAGCGGTAGTGATTGGGTCAAGACGTTT.

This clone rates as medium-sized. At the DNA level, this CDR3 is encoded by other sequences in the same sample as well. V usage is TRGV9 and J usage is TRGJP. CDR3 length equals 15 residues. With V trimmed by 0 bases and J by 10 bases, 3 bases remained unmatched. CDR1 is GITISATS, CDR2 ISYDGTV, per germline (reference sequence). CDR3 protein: CALWEVLLGKKIKVF. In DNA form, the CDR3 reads TGTGCCTTGTGGGAGGTGCTTTTGGGCAAAAAAATCAAGGTATTT.

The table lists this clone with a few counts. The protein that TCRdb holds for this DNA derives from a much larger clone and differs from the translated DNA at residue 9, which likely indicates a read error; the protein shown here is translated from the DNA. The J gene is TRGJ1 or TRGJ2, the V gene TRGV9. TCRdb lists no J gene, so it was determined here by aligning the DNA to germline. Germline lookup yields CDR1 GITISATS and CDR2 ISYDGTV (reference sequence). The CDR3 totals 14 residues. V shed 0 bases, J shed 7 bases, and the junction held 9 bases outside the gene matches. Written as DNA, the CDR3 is TGTGCCTTGTGGGAGGTGGGATGGACCTATAAGAAACTCTTT. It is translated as CALWEVGWTYKKLF.

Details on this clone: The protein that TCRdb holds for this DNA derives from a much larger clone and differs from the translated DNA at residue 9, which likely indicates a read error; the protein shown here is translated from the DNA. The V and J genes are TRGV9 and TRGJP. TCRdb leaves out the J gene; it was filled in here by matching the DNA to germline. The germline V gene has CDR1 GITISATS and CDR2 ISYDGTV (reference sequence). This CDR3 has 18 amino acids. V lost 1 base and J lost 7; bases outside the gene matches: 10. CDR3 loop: CALWEVTLHELGKKIKVF. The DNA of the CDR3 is TGTGCCTTGTGGGAGGTTACACTTCATGAGTTGGGCAAAAAAATCAAGGTATTT.

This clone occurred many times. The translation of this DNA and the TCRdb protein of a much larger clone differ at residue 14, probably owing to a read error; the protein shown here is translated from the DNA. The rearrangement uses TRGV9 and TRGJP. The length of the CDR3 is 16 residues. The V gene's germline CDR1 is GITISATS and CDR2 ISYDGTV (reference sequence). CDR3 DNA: TGTGCCTTGTGGGAGGCTCAAGAGTTGGGCAAAAAAATCGAGGTATTT. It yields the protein CALWEAQELGKKIEVF.

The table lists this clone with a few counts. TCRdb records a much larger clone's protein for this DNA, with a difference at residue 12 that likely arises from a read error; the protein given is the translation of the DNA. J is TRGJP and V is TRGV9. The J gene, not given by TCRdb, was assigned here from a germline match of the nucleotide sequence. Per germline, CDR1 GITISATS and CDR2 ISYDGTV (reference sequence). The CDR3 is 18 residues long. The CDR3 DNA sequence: TGTGCCTTGTGGGAGGTGCCCGCGCAAGAGTTGGACAAAAAAATCAAGGTATTT. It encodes CALWEVPAQELDKKIKVF.

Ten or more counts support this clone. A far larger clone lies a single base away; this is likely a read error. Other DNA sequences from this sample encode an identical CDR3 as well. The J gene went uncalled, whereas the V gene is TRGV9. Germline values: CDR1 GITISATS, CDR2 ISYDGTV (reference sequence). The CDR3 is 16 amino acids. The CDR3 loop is CALWEPRTRAYYKKLF. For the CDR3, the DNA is TGTGCCTTGTGGGAGCCGCGGACCAGGGCTTATTATAAGAAGCTCTTT.

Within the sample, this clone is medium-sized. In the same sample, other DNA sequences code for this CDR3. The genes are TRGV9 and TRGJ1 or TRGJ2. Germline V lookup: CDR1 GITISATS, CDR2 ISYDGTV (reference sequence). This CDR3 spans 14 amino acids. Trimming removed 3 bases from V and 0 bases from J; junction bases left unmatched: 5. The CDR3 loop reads CALWETPNYYKKLF. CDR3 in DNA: TGTGCCTTGTGGGAGACCCCGAATTATTATAAGAAACTCTTT.

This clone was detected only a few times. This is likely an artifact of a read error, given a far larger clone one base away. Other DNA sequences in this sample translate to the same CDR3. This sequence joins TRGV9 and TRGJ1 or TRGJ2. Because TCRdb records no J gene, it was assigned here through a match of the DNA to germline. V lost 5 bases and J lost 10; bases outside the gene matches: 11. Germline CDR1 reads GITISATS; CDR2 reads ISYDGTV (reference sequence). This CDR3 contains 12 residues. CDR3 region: CALWARPGKKLF. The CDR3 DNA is TGTGCCTTGTGGGCACGCCCGGGCAAGAAACTCTTT.

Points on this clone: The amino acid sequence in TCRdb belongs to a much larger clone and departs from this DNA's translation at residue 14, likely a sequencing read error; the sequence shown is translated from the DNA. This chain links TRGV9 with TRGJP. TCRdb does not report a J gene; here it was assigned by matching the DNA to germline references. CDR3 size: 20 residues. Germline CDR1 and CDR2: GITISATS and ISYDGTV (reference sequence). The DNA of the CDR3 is TGTGCCTTGTGGGAGGTGCGACCCCTTGGGCGAGAGTTGGACAAAAAAATCAAGGTATTT. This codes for CALWEVRPLGRELDKKIKVF.

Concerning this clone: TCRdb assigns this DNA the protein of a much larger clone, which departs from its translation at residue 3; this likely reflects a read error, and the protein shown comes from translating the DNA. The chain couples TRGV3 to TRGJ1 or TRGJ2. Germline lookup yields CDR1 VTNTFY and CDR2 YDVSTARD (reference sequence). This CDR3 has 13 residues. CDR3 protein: CAAWDRLRYKKLF. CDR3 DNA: TGTGCCGCCTGGGACAGGCTAAGATATAAGAAACTCTTT.

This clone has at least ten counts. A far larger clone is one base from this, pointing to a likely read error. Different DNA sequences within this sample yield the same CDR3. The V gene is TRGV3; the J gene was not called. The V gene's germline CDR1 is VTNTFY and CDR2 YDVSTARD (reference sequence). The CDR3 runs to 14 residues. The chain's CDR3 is CATWDRPQYYKKLF. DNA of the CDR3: TGTGCCACCTGGGACAGGCCCCAATATTATAAGAAACTCTTC.